This T cell receptor beta chain was identified during a study of Ad26.COV2.S vaccination and SARS-CoV-2 variants. V was clipped by 6 bases and J by 2 bases, with 14 bases between them. Germline CDR1 is SGHAT and CDR2 is FQNNGV. This CDR3 has 14 residues. Broader study findings: Vaccine and placebo groups showed comparable non-spike TCR breadth.

Treatment specified: around 19 received Ad26.COV2.S at low or high dose, single or two shots; about 5 received placebo; per-sample allocation not given. Specimen acquisition occurred on day 63 following the initial vaccine or placebo injection. To note about this clone: The antigen remains undetermined.

Repertoires were generated with immunoSEQ multiplex PCR, while TCRdb's copy carries only in-frame clones and drops some. The sample lists about 480,000 clones, 70% to 90% seen once, with about 13% in the top ten. The source is a person between 18 and 59 years old who received the Ad26.COV2.S COVID-19 vaccine or a placebo. V gene TRBV11-2 combines with J gene TRBJ2-7; D is unresolved. This material consisted of peripheral blood, taken in a trial of Ad26.COV2.S vaccine versus placebo. Here the CDR3 reads CASRRTARAYEQYF. The CDR3 region has the DNA TGTGCCAGCAGAAGGACGGCAAGGGCCTACGAGCAGTACTTC.